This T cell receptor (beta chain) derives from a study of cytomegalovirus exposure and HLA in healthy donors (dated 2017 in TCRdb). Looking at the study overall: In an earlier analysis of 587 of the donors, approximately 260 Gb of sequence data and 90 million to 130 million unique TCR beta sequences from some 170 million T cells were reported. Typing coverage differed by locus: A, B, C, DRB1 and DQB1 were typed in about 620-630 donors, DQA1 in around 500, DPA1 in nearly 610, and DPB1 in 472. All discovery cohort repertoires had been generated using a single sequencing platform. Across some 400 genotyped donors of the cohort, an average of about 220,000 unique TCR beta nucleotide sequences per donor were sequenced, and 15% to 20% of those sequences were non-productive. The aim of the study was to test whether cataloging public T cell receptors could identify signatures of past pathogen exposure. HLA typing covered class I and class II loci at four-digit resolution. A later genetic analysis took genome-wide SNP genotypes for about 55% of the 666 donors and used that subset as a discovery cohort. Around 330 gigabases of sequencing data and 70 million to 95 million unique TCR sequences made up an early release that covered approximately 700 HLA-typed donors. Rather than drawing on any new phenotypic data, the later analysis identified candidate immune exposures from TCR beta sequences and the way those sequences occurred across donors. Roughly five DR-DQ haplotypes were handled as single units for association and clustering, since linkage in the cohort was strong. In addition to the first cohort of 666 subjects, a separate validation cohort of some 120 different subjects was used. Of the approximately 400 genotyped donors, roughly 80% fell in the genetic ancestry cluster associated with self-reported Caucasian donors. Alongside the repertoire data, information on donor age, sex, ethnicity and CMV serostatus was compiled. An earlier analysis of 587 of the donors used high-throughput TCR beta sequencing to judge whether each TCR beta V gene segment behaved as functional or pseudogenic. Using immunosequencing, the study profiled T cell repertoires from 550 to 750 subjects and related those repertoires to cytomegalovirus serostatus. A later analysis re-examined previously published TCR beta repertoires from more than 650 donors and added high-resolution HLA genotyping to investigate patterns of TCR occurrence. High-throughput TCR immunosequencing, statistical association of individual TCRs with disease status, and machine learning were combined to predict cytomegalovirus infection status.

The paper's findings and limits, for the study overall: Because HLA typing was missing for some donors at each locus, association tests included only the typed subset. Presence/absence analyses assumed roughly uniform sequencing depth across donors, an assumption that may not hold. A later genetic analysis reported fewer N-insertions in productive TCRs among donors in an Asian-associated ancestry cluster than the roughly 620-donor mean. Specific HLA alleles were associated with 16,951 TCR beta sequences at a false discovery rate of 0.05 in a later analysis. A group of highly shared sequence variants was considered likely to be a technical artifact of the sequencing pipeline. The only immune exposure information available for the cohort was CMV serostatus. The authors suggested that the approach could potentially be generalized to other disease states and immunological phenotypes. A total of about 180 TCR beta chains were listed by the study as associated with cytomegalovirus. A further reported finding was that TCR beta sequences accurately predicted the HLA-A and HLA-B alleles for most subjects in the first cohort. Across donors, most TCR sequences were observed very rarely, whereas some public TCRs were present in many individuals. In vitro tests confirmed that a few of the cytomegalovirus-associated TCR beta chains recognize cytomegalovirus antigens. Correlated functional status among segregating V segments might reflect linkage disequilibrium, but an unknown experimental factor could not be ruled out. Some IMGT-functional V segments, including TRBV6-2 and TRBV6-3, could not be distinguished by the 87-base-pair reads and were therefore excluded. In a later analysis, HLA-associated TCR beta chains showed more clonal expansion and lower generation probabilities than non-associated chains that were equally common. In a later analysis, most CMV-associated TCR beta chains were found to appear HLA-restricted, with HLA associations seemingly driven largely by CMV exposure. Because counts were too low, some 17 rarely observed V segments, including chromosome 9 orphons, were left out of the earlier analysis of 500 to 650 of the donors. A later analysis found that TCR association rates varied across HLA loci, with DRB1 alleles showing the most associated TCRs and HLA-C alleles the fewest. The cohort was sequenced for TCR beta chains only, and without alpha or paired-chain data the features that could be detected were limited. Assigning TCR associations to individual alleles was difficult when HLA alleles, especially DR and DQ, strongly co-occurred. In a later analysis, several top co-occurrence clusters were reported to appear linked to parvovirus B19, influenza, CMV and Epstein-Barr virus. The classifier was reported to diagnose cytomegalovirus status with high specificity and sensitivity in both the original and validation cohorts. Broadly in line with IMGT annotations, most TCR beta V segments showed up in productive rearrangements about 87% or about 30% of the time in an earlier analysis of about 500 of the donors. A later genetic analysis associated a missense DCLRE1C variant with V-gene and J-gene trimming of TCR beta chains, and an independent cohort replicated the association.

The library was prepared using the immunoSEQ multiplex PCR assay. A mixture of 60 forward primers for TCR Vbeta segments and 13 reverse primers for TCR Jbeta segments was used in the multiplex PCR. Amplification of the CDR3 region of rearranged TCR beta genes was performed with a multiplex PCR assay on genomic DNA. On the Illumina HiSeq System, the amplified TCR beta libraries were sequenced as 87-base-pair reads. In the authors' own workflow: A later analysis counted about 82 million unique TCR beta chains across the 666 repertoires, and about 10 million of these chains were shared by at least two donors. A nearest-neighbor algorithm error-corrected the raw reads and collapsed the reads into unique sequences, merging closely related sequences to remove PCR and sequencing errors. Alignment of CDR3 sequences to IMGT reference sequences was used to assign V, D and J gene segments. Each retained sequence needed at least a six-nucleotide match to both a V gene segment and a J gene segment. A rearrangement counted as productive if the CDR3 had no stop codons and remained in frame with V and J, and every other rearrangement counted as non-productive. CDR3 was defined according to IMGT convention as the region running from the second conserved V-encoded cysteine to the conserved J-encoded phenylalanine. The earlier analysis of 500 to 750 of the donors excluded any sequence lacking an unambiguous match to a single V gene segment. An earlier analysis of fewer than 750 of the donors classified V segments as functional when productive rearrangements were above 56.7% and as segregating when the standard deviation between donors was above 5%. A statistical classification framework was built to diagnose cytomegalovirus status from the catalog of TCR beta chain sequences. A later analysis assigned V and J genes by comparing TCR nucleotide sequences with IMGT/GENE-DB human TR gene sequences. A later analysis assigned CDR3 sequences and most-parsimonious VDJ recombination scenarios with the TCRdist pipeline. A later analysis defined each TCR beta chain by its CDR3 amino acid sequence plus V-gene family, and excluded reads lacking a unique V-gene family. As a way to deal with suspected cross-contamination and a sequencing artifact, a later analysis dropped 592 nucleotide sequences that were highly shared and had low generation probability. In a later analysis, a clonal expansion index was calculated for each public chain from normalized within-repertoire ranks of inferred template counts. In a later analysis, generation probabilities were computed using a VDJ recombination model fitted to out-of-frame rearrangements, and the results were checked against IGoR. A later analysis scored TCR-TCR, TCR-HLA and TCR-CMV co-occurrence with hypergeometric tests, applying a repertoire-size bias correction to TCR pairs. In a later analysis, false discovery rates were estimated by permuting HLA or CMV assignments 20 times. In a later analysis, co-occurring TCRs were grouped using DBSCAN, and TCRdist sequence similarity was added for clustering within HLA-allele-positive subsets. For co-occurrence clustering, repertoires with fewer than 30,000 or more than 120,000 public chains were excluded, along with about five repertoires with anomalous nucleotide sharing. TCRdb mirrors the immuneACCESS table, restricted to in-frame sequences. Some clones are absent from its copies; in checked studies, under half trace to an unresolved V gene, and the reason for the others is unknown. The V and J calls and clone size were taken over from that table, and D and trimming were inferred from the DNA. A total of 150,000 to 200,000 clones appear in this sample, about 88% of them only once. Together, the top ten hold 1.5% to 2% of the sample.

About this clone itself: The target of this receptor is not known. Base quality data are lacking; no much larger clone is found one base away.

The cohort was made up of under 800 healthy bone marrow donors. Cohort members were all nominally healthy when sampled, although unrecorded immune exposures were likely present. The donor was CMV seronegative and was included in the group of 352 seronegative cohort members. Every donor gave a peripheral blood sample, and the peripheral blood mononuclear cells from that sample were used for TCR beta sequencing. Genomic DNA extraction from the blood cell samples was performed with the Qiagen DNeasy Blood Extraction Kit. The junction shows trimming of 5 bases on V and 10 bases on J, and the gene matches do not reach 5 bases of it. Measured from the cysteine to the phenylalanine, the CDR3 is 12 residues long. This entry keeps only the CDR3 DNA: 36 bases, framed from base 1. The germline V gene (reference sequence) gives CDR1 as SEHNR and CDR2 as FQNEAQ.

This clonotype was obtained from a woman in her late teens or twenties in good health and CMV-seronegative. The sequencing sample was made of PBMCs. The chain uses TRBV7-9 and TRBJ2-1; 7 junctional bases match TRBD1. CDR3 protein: CASSQTGNEQFF. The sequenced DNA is TGTGCCAGCAGCCAGACAGGGAACGAGCAGTTCTTC.